This T cell receptor (beta chain) is from a study of T cell repertoires in cytomegalovirus infection. At the level of the study: A matching HLA type, together with CMV infection, was signaled by public TCR beta signatures.

The CDR3 spans 16 residues. Trimming removed 4 bases from V and 1 base from J; junction bases left unmatched: 7. CDR1 SNHLY and CDR2 FYNNEI come from the germline V gene. Concerning this clonotype itself: Its antigen is unidentified.

General study results and limits: Totalled public TCR beta family frequency picked out people who carried CMV plus the relevant HLA. CMV-specific HLA-C-restricted TCR beta clonotypes dominated the ex vivo response.

TCRdb re-called the reads through MiXCR, storing one row per CDR3 protein. Of 200,000 to 300,000 distinct CDR3 sequences in the sample, 9.1% were seen once. The source is a human donor in good health (CMV status not recorded). Some clones in this sample may be carry-over from other donors' samples. The sequenced material came from PBMCs. V is TRBV2 and J is TRBJ2-1; 7 positions match TRBD2. This CDR3 is CASSAMRERSYNEQFF. The CDR3 nucleotides read TGTGCCAGCAGTGCGATGCGGGAGCGTTCCTACAATGAGCAGTTCTTC.